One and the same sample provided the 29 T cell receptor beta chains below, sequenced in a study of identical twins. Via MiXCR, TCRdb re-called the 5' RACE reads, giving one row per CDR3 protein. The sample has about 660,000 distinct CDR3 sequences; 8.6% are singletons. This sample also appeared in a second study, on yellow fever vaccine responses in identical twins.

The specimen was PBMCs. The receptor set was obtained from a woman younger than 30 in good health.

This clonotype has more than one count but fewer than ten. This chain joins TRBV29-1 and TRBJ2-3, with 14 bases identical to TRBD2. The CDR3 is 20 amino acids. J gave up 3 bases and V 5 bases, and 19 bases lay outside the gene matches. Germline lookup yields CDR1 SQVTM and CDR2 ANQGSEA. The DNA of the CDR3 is TGCAGCGTTCTCACCCTGGGACTAGCGGGAGTATACGATGGGACAGATACGCAGTATTTT. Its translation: CSVLTLGLAGVYDGTDTQYF.

CDR3 sequence reads: CACIGTGYEQYF. In DNA, the CDR3 is TGTGCCTGCATCGGTACCGGCTACGAGCAGTACTTC. V usage is TRBV30 and J usage is TRBJ2-7; D ambiguous. The V gene's germline CDR1 is GTSNPN and CDR2 SVGIG (reference sequence). V gave up 6 bases and J gave up 3 bases, with 12 bases separating them. This CDR3 contains 12 residues.

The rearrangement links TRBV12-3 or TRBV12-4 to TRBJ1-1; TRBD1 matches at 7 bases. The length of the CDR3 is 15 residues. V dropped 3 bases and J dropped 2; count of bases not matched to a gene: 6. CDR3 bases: TGTGCCAGCAGTTTCCGAGGGGGCGGTAACACTGAAGCTTTCTTT. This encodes CASSFRGGGNTEAFF.

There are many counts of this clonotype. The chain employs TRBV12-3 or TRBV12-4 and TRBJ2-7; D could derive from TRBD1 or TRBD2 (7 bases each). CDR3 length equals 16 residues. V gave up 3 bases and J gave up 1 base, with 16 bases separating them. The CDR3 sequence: CASSFTGGQRSYEQYF. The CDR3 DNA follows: TGTGCCAGCAGTTTCACGGGGGGACAGAGGTCCTACGAGCAGTACTTC.

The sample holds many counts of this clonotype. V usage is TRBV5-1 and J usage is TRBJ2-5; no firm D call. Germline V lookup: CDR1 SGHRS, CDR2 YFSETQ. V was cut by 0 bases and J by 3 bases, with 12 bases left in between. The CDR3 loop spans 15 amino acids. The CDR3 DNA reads TGCGCCAGCAGCTTGGCCAATGGCAGGAAAGAGACCCAGTACTTC. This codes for CASSLANGRKETQYF.

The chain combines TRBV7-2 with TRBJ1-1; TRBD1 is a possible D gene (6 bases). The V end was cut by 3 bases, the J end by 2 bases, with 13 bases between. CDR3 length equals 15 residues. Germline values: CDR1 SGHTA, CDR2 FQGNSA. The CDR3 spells CASSFYGGGNTEAFF. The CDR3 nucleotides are TGTGCCAGCAGCTTCTACGGAGGGGGAAACACTGAAGCTTTCTTT.

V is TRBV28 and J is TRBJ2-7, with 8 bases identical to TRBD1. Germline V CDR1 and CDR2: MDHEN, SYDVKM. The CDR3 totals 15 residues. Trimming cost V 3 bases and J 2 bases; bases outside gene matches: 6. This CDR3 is CASSFRDRQTYEQYF. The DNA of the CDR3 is TGTGCCAGCAGTTTCCGGGACAGGCAAACCTACGAGCAGTACTTC.

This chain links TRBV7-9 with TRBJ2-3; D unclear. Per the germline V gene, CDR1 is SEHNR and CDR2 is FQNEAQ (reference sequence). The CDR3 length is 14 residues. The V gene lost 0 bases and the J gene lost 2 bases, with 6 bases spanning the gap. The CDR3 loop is CASSLAHPTDTQYF. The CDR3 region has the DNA TGTGCCAGCAGCTTAGCTCACCCCACAGATACGCAGTATTTT.

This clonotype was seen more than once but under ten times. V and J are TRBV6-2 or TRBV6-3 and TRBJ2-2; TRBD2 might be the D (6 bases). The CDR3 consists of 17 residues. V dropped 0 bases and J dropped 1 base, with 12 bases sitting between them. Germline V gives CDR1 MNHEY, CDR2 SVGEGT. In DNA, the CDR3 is TGTGCCAGCAGTTACTCGGCCCGGGGGATGAACACCGGGGAGCTGTTTTTT. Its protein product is CASSYSARGMNTGELFF.

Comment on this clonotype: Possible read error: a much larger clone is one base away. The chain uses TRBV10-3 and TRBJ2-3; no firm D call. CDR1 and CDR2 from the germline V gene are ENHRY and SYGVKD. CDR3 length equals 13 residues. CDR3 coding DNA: TGTACCATCAGGCCTACTAGCACAGATACGCAGTATTTT. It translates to CTIRPTSTDTQYF.

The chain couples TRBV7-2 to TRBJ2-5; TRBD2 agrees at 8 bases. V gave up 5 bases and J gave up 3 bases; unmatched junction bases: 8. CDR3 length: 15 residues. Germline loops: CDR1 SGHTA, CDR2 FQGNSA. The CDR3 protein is CASSGGGRREETQYF. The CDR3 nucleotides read TGTGCCAGCAGCGGCGGGGGGCGGAGGGAAGAGACCCAGTACTTC.

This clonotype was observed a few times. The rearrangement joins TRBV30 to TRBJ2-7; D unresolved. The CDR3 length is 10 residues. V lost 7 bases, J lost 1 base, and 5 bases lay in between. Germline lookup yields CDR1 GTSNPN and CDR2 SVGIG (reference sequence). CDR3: CAFQSYEQYF. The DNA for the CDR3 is TGTGCCTTTCAGTCCTACGAGCAGTACTTC.

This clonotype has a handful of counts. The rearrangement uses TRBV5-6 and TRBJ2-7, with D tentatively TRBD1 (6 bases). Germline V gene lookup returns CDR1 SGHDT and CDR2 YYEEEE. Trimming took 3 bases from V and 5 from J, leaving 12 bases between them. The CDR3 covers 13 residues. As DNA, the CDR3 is TGTGCCAGCAGCTCACAGGGCTGGGACGAGCAGTACTTC. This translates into CASSSQGWDEQYF.

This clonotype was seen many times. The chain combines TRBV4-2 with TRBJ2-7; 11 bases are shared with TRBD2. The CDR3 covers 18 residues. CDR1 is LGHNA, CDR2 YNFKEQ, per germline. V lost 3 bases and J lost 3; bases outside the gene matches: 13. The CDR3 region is CASSQTEILAGVFYEQYF. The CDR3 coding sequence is TGTGCCAGCAGCCAGACGGAAATACTAGCGGGAGTTTTCTACGAGCAGTACTTC.

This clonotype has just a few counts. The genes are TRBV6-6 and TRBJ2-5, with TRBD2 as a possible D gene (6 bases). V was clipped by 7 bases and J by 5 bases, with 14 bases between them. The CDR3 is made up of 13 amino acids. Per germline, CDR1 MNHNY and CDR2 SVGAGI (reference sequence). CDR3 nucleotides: TGTGCCAGCATTTTCGCGGGGACCGAGACCCAGTACTTC. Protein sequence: CASIFAGTETQYF.

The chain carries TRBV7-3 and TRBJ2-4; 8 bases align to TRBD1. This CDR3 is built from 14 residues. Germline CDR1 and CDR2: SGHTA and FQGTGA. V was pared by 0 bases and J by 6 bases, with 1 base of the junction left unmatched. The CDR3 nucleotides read TGTGCCAGCAGCTTAACGGGGACAGGAAACATTCAGTACTTC. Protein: CASSLTGTGNIQYF.

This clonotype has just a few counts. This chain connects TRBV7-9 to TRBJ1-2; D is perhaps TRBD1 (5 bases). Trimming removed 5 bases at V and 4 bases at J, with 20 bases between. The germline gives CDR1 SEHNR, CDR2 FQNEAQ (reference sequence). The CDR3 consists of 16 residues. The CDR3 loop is CASSPGQNVNTYGYTF. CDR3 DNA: TGTGCCAGCAGCCCCGGACAAAACGTTAACACCTATGGCTACACCTTC.

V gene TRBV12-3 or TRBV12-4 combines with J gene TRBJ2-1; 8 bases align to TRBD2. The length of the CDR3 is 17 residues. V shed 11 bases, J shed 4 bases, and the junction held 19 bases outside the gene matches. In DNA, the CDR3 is TGTGCCTTCAGTTTATTCCGGACGGGAGGGAAATACAATGAGCAGTTCTTC. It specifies CAFSLFRTGGKYNEQFF.

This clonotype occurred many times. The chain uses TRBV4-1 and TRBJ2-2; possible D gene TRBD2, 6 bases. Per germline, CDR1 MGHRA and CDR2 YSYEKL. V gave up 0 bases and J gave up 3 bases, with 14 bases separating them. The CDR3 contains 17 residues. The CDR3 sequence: CASSQDGGRWDTGELFF. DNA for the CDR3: TGCGCCAGCAGCCAAGATGGTGGGAGGTGGGACACCGGGGAGCTGTTTTTT.

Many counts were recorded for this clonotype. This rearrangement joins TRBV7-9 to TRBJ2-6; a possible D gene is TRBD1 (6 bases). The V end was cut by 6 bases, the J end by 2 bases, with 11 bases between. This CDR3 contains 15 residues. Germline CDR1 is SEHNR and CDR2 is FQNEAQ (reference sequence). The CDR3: CASSSRGAGANVLTF. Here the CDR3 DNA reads TGTGCCAGCAGTTCCAGGGGAGCTGGGGCCAACGTCCTGACTTTC.

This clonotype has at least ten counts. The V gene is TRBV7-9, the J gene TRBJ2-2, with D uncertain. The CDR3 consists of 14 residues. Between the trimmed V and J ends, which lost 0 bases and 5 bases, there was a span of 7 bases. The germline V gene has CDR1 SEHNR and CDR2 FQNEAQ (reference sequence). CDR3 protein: CASSLASPTGELFF. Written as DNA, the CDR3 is TGTGCCAGCAGCTTAGCATCGCCTACCGGGGAGCTGTTTTTT. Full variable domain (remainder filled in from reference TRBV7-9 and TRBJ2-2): DTGVSQNPRHKITKRGQNVTFRCDPISEHNRLYWYRQTLGQGPEFLTYFQNEAQLEKSRLLSDRFSAERPKGSFSTLEIQRTEQGDSAMYLCASSLASPTGELFFGEGSRLTVL.

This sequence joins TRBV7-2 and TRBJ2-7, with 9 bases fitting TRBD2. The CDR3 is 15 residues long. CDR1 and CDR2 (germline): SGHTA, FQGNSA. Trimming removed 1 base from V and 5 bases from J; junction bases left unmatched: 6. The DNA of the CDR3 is TGTGCCAGCAGCTTAGATAGCGGGAGTTCGAACGAGCAGTACTTC. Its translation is CASSLDSGSSNEQYF.

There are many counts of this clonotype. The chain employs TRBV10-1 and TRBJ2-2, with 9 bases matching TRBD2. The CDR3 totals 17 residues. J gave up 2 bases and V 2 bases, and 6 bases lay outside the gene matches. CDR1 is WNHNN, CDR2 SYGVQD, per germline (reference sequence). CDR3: CASSEHLTSGNTGELFF. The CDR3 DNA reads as TGCGCCAGCAGTGAGCATTTGACTAGCGGAAACACCGGGGAGCTGTTTTTT.

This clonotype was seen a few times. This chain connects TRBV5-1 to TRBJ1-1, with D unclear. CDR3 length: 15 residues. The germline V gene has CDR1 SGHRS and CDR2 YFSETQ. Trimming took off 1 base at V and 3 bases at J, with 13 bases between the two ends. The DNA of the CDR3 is TGCGCCAGCAGCTTGCCGGGTTCTAGGTACACTGAAGCTTTCTTT. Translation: CASSLPGSRYTEAFF.

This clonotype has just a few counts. The CDR3 here is CSASSVGWSYEQYF. The CDR3, as DNA: TGCAGTGCAAGTTCAGTGGGCTGGTCCTACGAGCAGTACTTC. This chain connects TRBV20-1 to TRBJ2-7; no reliable D call. V was pared by 6 bases and J by 1 base, with 16 bases between. The CDR3 contains 14 residues. Germline V gene sequence: CDR1 DFQATT, CDR2 SNEGSKA (reference sequence).

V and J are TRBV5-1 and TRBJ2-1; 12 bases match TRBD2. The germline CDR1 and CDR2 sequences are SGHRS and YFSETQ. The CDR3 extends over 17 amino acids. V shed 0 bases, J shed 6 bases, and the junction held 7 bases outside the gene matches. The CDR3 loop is CASSLEASGRAGNEQFF. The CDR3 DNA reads TGCGCCAGCAGCTTGGAGGCTAGCGGGAGGGCAGGCAATGAGCAGTTCTTC.

The chain's CDR3 is CSVETGSGGIVKQYF. The CDR3 DNA reads as TGCAGCGTTGAAACAGGATCAGGGGGGATTGTAAAGCAGTACTTC. The V gene is TRBV29-1, the J gene TRBJ2-7; a possible D gene is TRBD1 (7 bases). With 2 bases removed from V and 8 bases from J, the gap between germline ends came to 22 bases. This CDR3 is 15 amino acids long. Germline V gene lookup returns CDR1 SQVTM and CDR2 ANQGSEA.

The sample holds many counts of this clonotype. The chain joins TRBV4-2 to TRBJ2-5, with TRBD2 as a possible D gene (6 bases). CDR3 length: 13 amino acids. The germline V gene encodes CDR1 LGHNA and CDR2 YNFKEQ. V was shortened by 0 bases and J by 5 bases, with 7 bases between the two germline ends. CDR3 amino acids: CASSQEAGETQYF. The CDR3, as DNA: TGTGCCAGCAGCCAAGAGGCGGGGGAGACCCAGTACTTC.

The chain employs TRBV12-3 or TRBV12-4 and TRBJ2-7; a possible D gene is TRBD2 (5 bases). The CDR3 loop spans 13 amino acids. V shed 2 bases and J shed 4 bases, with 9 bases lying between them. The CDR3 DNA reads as TGTGCCAGCAGTTTAATCGAGGGTTACGAGCAGTACTTC. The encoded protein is CASSLIEGYEQYF.